Following are 5 T cell receptor beta chains from one sample sequenced in a study of cytomegalovirus exposure and HLA in healthy donors. Primers: 60 Vbeta forward and 13 Jbeta reverse. TCRdb's table, derived via immunoSEQ multiplex PCR, lists solely in-frame clones and lacks some. The sample carries about 130,000 clones, 70% to 75% recorded once. Input material: PBMCs. These receptors were obtained from a male donor in good health and CMV-seronegative.

This chain links TRBV7-6 with TRBJ2-2; D is undetermined. The V gene lost 3 bases and the J gene lost 7 bases, with 6 bases spanning the gap. The CDR3 has 12 amino acids. Germline V gene data show CDR1 as SGHVS and CDR2 as FNYEAQ. The CDR3 here is CASSFFSGELFF. The DNA of the CDR3 is TGTGCCAGCAGCTTTTTCAGCGGGGAGCTGTTTTTT.

The rearrangement links TRBV7-9 to TRBJ2-1; possible D gene TRBD2, 7 bases. The CDR3 covers 17 residues. V shed 6 bases and J shed 9 bases, with 27 bases lying between them. Germline-derived CDR1 and CDR2 are SEHNR and FQNEAQ (reference sequence). CDR3 protein: CASRSRGGGTGHSEQFF. The CDR3 DNA reads as TGTGCCAGCAGGTCACGAGGGGGGGGGACTGGGCACAGTGAGCAGTTCTTC.

The chain joins TRBV2 to TRBJ2-1; the match to TRBD2 covers 7 bases. The trim removed 0 bases at V and 6 bases at J, leaving 17 bases unmatched. The CDR3 consists of 19 residues. Germline CDR1 and CDR2: SNHLY and FYNNEI. This CDR3 is CASSEALNGWPGGRNEQFF. The CDR3 nucleotides read TGTGCCAGCAGTGAAGCGCTCAACGGGTGGCCGGGGGGTCGCAATGAGCAGTTCTTC.

The V call is TRBV6-4, the J call TRBJ1-2; D gene unclear. The V gene lost 8 bases and the J gene lost 0 bases, with 19 bases spanning the gap. The germline CDR1 and CDR2 sequences are MRHNA and SNTAGT. The CDR3 runs to 16 residues. CDR3 residues: CASALDHRGTNYGYTF. CDR3 nucleotide sequence: TGTGCCAGCGCCCTAGATCACCGGGGTACTAACTATGGCTACACCTTC.

The V call is TRBV9, the J call TRBJ2-1, with 13 bases aligning to TRBD2. Germline V gives CDR1 SGDLS, CDR2 YYNGEE. The CDR3 is 16 residues long. V was pared by 0 bases and J by 8 bases, with 5 bases of the junction left unmatched. CDR3 protein: CASSVDTSGGVDEQFF. In DNA form, the CDR3 reads TGTGCCAGCAGCGTAGATACTAGCGGGGGGGTCGATGAGCAGTTCTTC. Full variable domain (missing parts from reference TRBV9 and TRBJ2-1): DSGVTQTPKHLITATGQRVTLRCSPRSGDLSVYWYQQSLDQGLQFLIQYYNGEERAKGNILERFSAQQFPDLHSELNLSSLELGDSALYFCASSVDTSGGVDEQFFGPGTRLTVL.